The rows below give T cell receptor beta chains drawn from one sample of a study of T cell changes during pregnancy in multiple sclerosis. Profiled with immunoSEQ multiplex PCR; TCRdb holds only in-frame clones, not every one. The sample gives about 40,000 clones, approximately 88% of which show up once; roughly 5.6% is in the top ten. The input for sequencing was peripheral blood, taken in the first trimester of pregnancy. These receptors all stem from a female donor in good health, enrolled as a control in a pregnancy study. Each CDR3 is given with its conserved first and last residue. The order of the fields is D gene, V gene, J gene, clone size, CDR3 protein. A D gene is named only where the DNA matches it firmly. Not every row has a clone size; where given, it reads once, few, many or a size class.

D: NA
V: TRBV9
J: TRBJ1-5
size: NA
CDR3: CASSPRGQGDQPQHF

D: NA
V: TRBV19
J: TRBJ2-7
size: once
CDR3: CASSGRGQLYEQYF

D: NA
V: TRBV7-9
J: TRBJ1-1
size: NA
CDR3: CASSPLPGLNTEAFF

D: NA
V: TRBV7-2
J: TRBJ2-5
size: once
CDR3: CASSVLEGETQYF

D: NA
V: TRBV25-1
J: TRBJ1-1
size: NA
CDR3: CASSDTVHVGYTEAFF

D: TRBD1
V: TRBV15
J: TRBJ1-2
size: once
CDR3: CATSSAGTGYGYTF

D: TRBD1
V: TRBV7-8
J: TRBJ1-4
size: NA
CDR3: CASSLHGGTDINEKLFF

D: NA
V: TRBV30
J: TRBJ2-5
size: NA
CDR3: CAWNRGGGTQYF

D: NA
V: TRBV27
J: TRBJ2-6
size: NA
CDR3: CASSSRGRDGANVLTF

D: TRBD1
V: TRBV30
J: TRBJ1-4
size: NA
CDR3: CAWSRDRGGTNEKLFF

D: NA
V: TRBV6-4
J: TRBJ1-6
size: NA
CDR3: CASSDSKGDNSPLHF

D: NA
V: TRBV6-1
J: TRBJ1-3
size: NA
CDR3: CASSEWWTRRNTIYF

D: TRBD1
V: TRBV9
J: TRBJ1-6
size: NA
CDR3: CASGEGQNNSPLHF

D: NA
V: TRBV6-6
J: TRBJ2-5
size: NA
CDR3: CASSPTSSWETQYF

D: TRBD2
V: TRBV7-2
J: TRBJ2-5
size: NA
CDR3: CASSRGLGQQYF

D: NA
V: TRBV29-1
J: TRBJ2-7
size: NA
CDR3: CSVLTPGAAVGEQYF

D: TRBD2
V: TRBV6-5
J: NA
size: NA
CDR3: CASSSPTSGFSYEQYF

D: NA
V: TRBV5-1
J: TRBJ1-2
size: NA
CDR3: CASSLVPGEGGYTF

D: NA
V: TRBV5-4
J: TRBJ1-2
size: NA
CDR3: CASSDGRTNYGYTF

D: NA
V: TRBV19
J: TRBJ1-1
size: NA
CDR3: CASRRDTLGTEAFF

D: TRBD1
V: TRBV2
J: TRBJ1-3
size: NA
CDR3: CASRDRARRNTIYF

D: NA
V: TRBV4-2
J: TRBJ2-7
size: NA
CDR3: CASSQDDSAYEQYF

D: TRBD2
V: TRBV18
J: TRBJ2-5
size: NA
CDR3: CASSRGGPETQYF

D: TRBD2
V: TRBV9
J: TRBJ2-3
size: NA
CDR3: CASSFRTSGDITDTQYF

D: TRBD1
V: TRBV28
J: TRBJ2-3
size: NA
CDR3: CASSVTGGVTDTQYF

D: TRBD1
V: TRBV6-1
J: TRBJ2-1
size: once
CDR3: CASSEIPGQGLNEQFF

D: NA
V: TRBV9
J: TRBJ2-1
size: NA
CDR3: CVATNRGPKGYNEQFF

D: NA
V: TRBV28
J: TRBJ1-1
size: NA
CDR3: CASSLHAVTNTEAFF

D: NA
V: TRBV27
J: TRBJ1-6
size: few
CDR3: CASKLLRQTNSPLHF

D: NA
V: TRBV25-1
J: TRBJ2-2
size: NA
CDR3: CASSRLGDTGELFF

D: TRBD1
V: TRBV25-1
J: TRBJ1-2
size: NA
CDR3: CASSESGQGDYGYTF

D: NA
V: TRBV27
J: TRBJ1-2
size: once
CDR3: CASSSDSFNYGYTF

D: TRBD1
V: TRBV6-5
J: TRBJ1-6
size: NA
CDR3: CASSYDRAHNSPLHF

D: NA
V: TRBV6-6
J: TRBJ1-6
size: NA
CDR3: CASGGVNSPLHF

D: TRBD2
V: TRBV6-5
J: TRBJ2-3
size: NA
CDR3: CASTKREGGTQYF

D: NA
V: TRBV29-1
J: TRBJ2-1
size: NA
CDR3: CSVEEGHYNEQFF

D: NA
V: TRBV12-1
J: TRBJ2-1
size: once
CDR3: CASSPGDRGIYNEQFF

D: NA
V: TRBV5-1
J: TRBJ2-7
size: NA
CDR3: CASSLRQDPSYEQYF

D: TRBD1
V: TRBV5-5
J: TRBJ1-2
size: NA
CDR3: CASTRRDSAGYGYTF

D: TRBD2
V: TRBV5-1
J: TRBJ2-3
size: NA
CDR3: CASSFQRVAGVMNPPPTDTQYF

D: NA
V: TRBV29-1
J: TRBJ2-2
size: NA
CDR3: CSVVSSPSGELFF

D: TRBD1
V: TRBV7-3
J: TRBJ1-1
size: NA
CDR3: CASSQGQGVTEAFF

D: TRBD1
V: TRBV7-9
J: TRBJ2-7
size: NA
CDR3: CASSKFDRDPSYEQYF

D: NA
V: TRBV19
J: TRBJ2-5
size: once
CDR3: CASTGGGAETQYF

D: NA
V: TRBV6-1
J: TRBJ2-6
size: NA
CDR3: CASSGDILSGANVLTF

D: NA
V: TRBV7-3
J: TRBJ1-1
size: medium-sized
CDR3: CASPPRQISEAFF

D: TRBD2
V: TRBV7-9
J: TRBJ2-5
size: NA
CDR3: CASSLAPLAGGQETQYF

D: NA
V: TRBV18
J: TRBJ1-1
size: NA
CDR3: CASSPAAGGGTEAFF

D: TRBD2
V: TRBV6-1
J: TRBJ2-7
size: NA
CDR3: CASSERTSGAPHEQYF

D: NA
V: TRBV4-1
J: TRBJ2-2
size: NA
CDR3: CASSQDRVRSRELFF

D: TRBD2
V: TRBV6-5
J: TRBJ2-5
size: NA
CDR3: CASSSAGGGQETQYF

D: NA
V: TRBV7-6
J: TRBJ2-1
size: NA
CDR3: CASSLEGKGRLVAGNEQFF

D: TRBD1
V: TRBV7-2
J: TRBJ1-5
size: once
CDR3: CASSYNRGYNQPQHF

D: NA
V: TRBV4-1
J: TRBJ1-5
size: NA
CDR3: CASSQDRPGHEEQPQHF

D: NA
V: TRBV29-1
J: TRBJ1-1
size: NA
CDR3: CSVRTGVSTEAFF

D: NA
V: TRBV19
J: TRBJ2-3
size: NA
CDR3: CASSILGQPDTDTQYF

D: TRBD2
V: TRBV9
J: TRBJ2-1
size: NA
CDR3: CASSEASGGAYEQFF

D: NA
V: TRBV19
J: TRBJ1-1
size: NA
CDR3: CASMHWGGDTEAFF

D: NA
V: TRBV5-1
J: TRBJ2-3
size: NA
CDR3: CASSLGIGGVDTQYF